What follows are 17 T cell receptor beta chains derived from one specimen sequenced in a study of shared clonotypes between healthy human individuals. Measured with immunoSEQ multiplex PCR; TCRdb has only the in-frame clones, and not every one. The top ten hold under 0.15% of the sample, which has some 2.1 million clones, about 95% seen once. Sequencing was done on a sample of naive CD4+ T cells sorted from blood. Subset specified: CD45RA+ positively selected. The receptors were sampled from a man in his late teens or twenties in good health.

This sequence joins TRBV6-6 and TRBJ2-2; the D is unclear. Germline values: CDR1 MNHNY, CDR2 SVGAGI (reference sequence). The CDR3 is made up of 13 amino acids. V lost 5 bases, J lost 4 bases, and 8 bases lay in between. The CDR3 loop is CASSVDVTGELFF. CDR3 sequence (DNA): TGTGCCAGCAGTGTGGATGTCACCGGGGAGCTGTTTTTT.

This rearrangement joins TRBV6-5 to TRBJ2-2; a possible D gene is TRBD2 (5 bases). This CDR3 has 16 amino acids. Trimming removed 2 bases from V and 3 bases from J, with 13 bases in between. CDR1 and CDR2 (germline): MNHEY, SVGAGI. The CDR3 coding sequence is TGTGCCAGCAGTTACAGCCGGGGAATGGACACCGGGGAGCTGTTTTTT. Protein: CASSYSRGMDTGELFF.

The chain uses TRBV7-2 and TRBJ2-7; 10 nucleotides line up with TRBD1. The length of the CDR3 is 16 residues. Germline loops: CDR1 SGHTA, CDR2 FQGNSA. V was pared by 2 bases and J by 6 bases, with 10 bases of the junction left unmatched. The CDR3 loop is CASSLIAWDRGGEQYF. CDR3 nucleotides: TGTGCCAGCAGCTTAATAGCCTGGGACAGGGGAGGCGAGCAGTACTTC.

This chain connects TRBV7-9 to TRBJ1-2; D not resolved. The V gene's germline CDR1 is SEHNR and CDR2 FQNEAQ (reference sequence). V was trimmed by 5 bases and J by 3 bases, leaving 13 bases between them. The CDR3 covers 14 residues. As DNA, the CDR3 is TGTGCCAGCAGCCCCCAGGACGGCTACTATGGCTACACCTTC. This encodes CASSPQDGYYGYTF. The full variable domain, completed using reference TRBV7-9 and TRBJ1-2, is DTGVSQNPRHKITKRGQNVTFRCDPISEHNRLYWYRQTLGQGPEFLTYFQNEAQLEKSRLLSDRFSAERPKGSFSTLEIQRTEQGDSAMYLCASSPQDGYYGYTFGSGTRLTVV.

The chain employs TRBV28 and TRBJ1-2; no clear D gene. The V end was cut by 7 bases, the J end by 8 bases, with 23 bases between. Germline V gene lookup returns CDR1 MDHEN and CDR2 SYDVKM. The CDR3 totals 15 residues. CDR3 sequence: CASTPGRRAGSGYTF. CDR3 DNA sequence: TGTGCCAGCACCCCCGGGCGTCGCGCTGGTTCGGGCTACACCTTC.

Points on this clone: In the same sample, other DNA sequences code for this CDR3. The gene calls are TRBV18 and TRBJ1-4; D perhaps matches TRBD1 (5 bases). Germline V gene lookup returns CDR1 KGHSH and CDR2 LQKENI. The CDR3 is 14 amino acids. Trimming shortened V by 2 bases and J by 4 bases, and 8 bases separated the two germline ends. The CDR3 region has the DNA TGTGCCAGCTCACCAAGGGGCGATAATGAAAAACTGTTTTTT. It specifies CASSPRGDNEKLFF.

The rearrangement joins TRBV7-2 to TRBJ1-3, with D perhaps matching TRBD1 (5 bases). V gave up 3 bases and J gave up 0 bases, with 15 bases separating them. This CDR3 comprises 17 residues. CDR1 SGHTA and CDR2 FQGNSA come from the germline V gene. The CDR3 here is CASSFSGTARSGNTIYF. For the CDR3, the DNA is TGTGCCAGCAGCTTCTCCGGGACGGCCCGCTCTGGAAACACCATATATTTT.

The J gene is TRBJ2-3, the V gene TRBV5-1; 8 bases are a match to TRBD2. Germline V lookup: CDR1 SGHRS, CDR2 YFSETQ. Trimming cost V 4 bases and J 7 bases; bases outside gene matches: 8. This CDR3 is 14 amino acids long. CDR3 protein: CASSDGLAANTQYF. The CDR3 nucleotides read TGCGCCAGCAGCGATGGACTAGCAGCTAATACGCAGTATTTT.

The CDR3 region is CASSEGGLAGSNTGELFF. In nucleotides, the CDR3 is TGTGCCAGCAGTGAAGGGGGACTAGCGGGGTCGAACACCGGGGAGCTGTTTTTT. The V call is TRBV2, the J call TRBJ2-2; 13 bases match TRBD2. With 1 base clipped from V and 0 bases from J, the junction kept 2 bases outside the gene matches. This CDR3 is built from 18 residues. In germline, CDR1 is SNHLY, CDR2 FYNNEI.

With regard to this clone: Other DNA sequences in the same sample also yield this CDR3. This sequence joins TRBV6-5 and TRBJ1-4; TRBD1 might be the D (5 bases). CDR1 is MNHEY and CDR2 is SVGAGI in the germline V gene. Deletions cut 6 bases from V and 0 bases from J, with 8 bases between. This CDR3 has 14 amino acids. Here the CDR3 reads CASSPTATNEKLFF. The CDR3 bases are TGTGCCAGCAGCCCGACAGCAACTAATGAAAAACTGTTTTTT.

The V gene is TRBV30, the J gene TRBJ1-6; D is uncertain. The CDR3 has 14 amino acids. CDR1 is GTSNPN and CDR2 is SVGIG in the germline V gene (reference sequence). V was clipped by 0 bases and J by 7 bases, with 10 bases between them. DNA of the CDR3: TGTGCCTGGAGTGTCAGTAGATTCAATTCACCCCTCCACTTT. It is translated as CAWSVSRFNSPLHF.

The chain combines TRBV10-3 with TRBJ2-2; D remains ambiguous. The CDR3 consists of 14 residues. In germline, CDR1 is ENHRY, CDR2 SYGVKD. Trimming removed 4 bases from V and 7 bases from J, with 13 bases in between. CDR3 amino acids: CAISVLDSSGELFF. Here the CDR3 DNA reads TGTGCCATCAGTGTTCTCGACTCGAGCGGGGAGCTGTTTTTT.

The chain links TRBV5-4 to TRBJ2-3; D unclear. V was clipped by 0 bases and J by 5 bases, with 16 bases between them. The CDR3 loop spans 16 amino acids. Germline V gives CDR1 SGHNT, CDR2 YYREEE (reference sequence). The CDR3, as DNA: TGTGCCAGCAGCTTGGATCGGCTGAATGATAAAGATACGCAGTATTTT. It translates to CASSLDRLNDKDTQYF.

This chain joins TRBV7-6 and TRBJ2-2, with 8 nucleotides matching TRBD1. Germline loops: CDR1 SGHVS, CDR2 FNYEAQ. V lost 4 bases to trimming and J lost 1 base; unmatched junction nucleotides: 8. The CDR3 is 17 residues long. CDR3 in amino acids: CASSSRPGQENTGELFF. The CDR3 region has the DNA TGTGCCAGCAGCTCGAGGCCGGGACAGGAGAACACCGGGGAGCTGTTTTTT.

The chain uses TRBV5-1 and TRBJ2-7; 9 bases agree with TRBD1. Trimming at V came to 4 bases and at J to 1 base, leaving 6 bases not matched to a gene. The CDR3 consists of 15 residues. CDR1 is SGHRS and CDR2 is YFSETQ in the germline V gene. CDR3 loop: CASSTGTGISYEQYF. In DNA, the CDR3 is TGCGCCAGCAGCACCGGGACAGGGATATCCTACGAGCAGTACTTC.

The CDR3 reads CAWSPGTKFGQAFF. CDR3 coding DNA: TGTGCCTGGAGTCCCGGGACCAAGTTCGGCCAAGCTTTCTTT. This chain uses TRBV30 with TRBJ1-1, with TRBD1 as a possible D gene (5 bases). Germline V gives CDR1 GTSNPN, CDR2 SVGIG (reference sequence). The CDR3 length is 14 residues. The V end was cut by 2 bases, the J end by 9 bases, with 19 bases between.

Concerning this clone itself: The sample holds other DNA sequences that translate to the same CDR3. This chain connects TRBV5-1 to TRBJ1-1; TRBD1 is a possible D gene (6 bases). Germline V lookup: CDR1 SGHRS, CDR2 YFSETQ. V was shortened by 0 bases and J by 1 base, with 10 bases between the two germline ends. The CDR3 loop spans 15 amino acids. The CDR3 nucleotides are TGCGCCAGCAGCTTGGCAGGGGCCGGGAACACTGAAGCTTTCTTT. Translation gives CASSLAGAGNTEAFF.